The subject of this entry is one T cell receptor (beta chain). The donors were all Caucasian adults (living in Nashville, Tennessee). The sample comes from a study of shared clonotypes between healthy human individuals. Sequencing used immunoSEQ multiplex PCR; TCRdb keeps in-frame clones, though not all of them. The sample includes about 480,000 clones, 60% to 80% of them seen just once. The CDR3 contains 16 residues. The V and J ends lost 2 bases and 2 bases respectively, with 12 bases between them. From germline, CDR1 is SNHLY and CDR2 FYNNEI. The sequence was collected from a woman aged 35 to 49 in good health. Some clones in this sample may be carry-over from other donors' samples. Sequenced material: PBMCs. The chain recombines TRBV2 with TRBJ2-2; D is possibly TRBD1 (5 bases). CDR3 sequence reads: CASSERQPRNTGELFF. The CDR3 DNA reads TGTGCCAGCAGTGAAAGACAGCCAAGAAACACCGGGGAGCTGTTTTTT.